The subject of this entry is one TCR beta chain. Its antigen is not identified. Germline loops: CDR1 MNHNS, CDR2 SASEGT. The CDR3 consists of 18 residues. The V and J ends lost 3 bases and 7 bases, in that order; junction bases with no gene match: 10. Regarding treatment: roughly ten-day PBMC culture with coronavirus spike peptide pools or control peptides (ViraFEST assay). Peptide pool stimulation in ViraFEST expanded antigen-specific T cells, whose TCRs were then sequenced. Per well, about 2.2 million PBMCs were cultured in the presence of roughly 10 IU/ml IL-2 and roughly 10 ug/ml peptide pools. The data are from a study of vaccination and CD4 T cells after COVID-19. About the research overall: In the convalescent group, nasal swab PCR was SARS-CoV-2 positive; about nine cases were mild and one severe.

Researchers used the Oncomine TCR Beta short-read assay to sequence DNA from cultured CD4+ T cells. One entry per CDR3 protein results from TCRdb running MiXCR on the PCR reads. The sample has tens of thousands of distinct CDR3 sequences; around 50% are singletons. The sequence came from a human donor who had recovered from COVID-19. V and J are TRBV6-1 and TRBJ2-1, with 15 nucleotides matching TRBD2. The material sequenced was CD4+ T cells from blood, cultured in vitro. The CDR3 reads CASSDAGLAGGSGNEQFF. As DNA, the CDR3 is TGTGCCAGCAGTGACGCGGGACTAGCGGGAGGTAGTGGGAATGAGCAGTTCTTC.